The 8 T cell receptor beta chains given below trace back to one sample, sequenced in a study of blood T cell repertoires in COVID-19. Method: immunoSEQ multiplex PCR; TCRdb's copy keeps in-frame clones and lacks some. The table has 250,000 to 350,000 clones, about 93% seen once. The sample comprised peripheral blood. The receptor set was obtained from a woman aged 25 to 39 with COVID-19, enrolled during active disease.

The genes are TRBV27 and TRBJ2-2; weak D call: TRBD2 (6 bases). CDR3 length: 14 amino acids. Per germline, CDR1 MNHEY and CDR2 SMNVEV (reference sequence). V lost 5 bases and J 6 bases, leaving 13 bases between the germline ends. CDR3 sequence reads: CASSPQTRAGELFF. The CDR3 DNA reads TGTGCCAGCAGTCCCCAGACTAGGGCCGGGGAGCTGTTTTTT.

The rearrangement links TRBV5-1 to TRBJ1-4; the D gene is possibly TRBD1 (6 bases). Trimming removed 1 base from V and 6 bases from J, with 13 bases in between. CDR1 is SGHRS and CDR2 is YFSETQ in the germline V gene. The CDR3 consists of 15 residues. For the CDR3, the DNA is TGCGCCAGCAGCTTGTACGGGCAGGGGTATGAAAAACTGTTTTTT. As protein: CASSLYGQGYEKLFF.

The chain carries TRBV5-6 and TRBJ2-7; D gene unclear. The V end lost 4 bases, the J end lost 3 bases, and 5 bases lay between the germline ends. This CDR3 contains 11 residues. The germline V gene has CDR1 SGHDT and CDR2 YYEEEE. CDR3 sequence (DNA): TGTGCCAGCAGCGGCCGCTACGAGCAGTACTTC. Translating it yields CASSGRYEQYF.

The CDR3 region is CASSPGLGVNEQFF. The CDR3 DNA reads as TGTGCCAGCAGCCCGGGACTAGGGGTTAATGAGCAGTTCTTC. The V gene is TRBV3-1 (or the pseudogene TRBV3-2), the J gene TRBJ2-1; 8 nucleotides align to TRBD2. J was trimmed by 7 bases and V by 4 bases; bases with no gene match: 6. This CDR3 is built from 14 residues. Germline V lookup: CDR1 LGHDT, CDR2 YNNKEL (reference sequence).

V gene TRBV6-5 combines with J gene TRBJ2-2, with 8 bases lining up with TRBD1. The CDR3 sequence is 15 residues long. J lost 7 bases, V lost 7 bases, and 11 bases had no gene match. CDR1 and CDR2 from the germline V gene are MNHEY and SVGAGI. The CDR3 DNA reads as TGTGCCAGCACCCCAAAGGACAGGGACAGCGGGGAGCTGTTTTTT. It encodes CASTPKDRDSGELFF.

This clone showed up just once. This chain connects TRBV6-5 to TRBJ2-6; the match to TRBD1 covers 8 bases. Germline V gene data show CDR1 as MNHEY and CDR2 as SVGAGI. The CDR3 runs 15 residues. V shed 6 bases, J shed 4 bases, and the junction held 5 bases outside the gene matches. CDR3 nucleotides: TGTGCCAGCAGCCAGGGGGCGCTCGGGGCCAACGTCCTGACTTTC. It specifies CASSQGALGANVLTF.

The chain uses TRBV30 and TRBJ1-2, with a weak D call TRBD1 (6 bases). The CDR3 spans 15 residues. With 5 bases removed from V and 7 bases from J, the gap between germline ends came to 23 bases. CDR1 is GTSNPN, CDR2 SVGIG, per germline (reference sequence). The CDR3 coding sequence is TGTGCCTGGCGCCTAGGCGGACAGATAGTAGGTGGCTACACCTTC. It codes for CAWRLGGQIVGGYTF.

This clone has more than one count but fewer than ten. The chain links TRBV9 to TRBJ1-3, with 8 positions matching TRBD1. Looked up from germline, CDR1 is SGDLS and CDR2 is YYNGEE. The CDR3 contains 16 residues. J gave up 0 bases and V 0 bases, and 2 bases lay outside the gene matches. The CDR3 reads CASSVGTGSSGNTIYF. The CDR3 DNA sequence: TGTGCCAGCAGCGTAGGGACAGGGAGCTCTGGAAACACCATATATTTT.